This T cell receptor (beta chain) originates from a study of cytomegalovirus exposure and HLA in healthy donors. Study-level findings and limits: At a 0.05 false discovery rate, a later analysis found some 17,000 TCR beta sequences to be associated with HLA alleles. Later analysis identified a missense DCLRE1C variant that was linked to TCR beta V- and J-gene trimming. Exclusion applied to some V segments, including TRBV6-2 and TRBV6-3, as they were indistinguishable. Earlier results showed most TCR beta V segments being productive about 87% or about 30% of the time.

CDR3 length: 15 amino acids. V dropped 3 bases and J dropped 4 bases, with 10 bases sitting between them. From germline, CDR1 is KGHSH and CDR2 LQKENI. In regard to this clone: Its antigen is currently unknown.

The PCR ran on 60 Vbeta and 13 Jbeta primers. The protocol was immunoSEQ multiplex PCR, while the TCRdb copy is restricted to in-frame clones and leaves out a portion. The sample yields around 90,000 clones, under 90% seen once. This chain uses TRBV18 with TRBJ2-6; D gene uncertain. The sequencing sample was made of PBMCs. This TCR was sampled from a man aged 45 to 65 in good health and CMV-seronegative. CDR3 bases: TGTGCCAGCTCACCGAGAGTTAGCGGGGCCAACGTCCTGACTTTC. It codes for CASSPRVSGANVLTF.